The 18 T cell receptor beta chains below all came from one sample that was sequenced in a study of T cell responses to AZD1222 COVID-19 vaccine. Only in-frame clones appear in the TCRdb table, and some are missing; sequencing was by immunoSEQ multiplex PCR. The sample includes approximately 170,000 clones, more than 90% of them seen just once. The sample here was peripheral blood, taken on day 0 of AZD1222 vaccination. The source is an adult in good health.

The rearrangement links TRBV5-5 to TRBJ1-2; D is unclear. Germline V CDR1 and CDR2: SGHKS, YYEKEE (reference sequence). The germline V and J ends were trimmed by 5 bases and 2 bases, with 22 bases remaining between them. The CDR3 is 17 amino acids. Written as DNA, the CDR3 is TGTGCCAGCAGTTTCCACAAGGTGGCGGGTCCGAACTATGGCTACACCTTC. Residues: CASSFHKVAGPNYGYTF.

V and J are TRBV19 and TRBJ1-1; no clear D. This CDR3 contains 13 residues. Germline V gene lookup returns CDR1 LNHDA and CDR2 SQIVND (reference sequence). V was cut by 8 bases and J by 5 bases, with 15 bases left in between. Written as DNA, the CDR3 is TGTGCCAGTCGCTTAGGAGGAAAGACTGAAGCTTTCTTT. Its protein is CASRLGGKTEAFF.

V gene TRBV7-9 combines with J gene TRBJ2-1; 15 bases align to TRBD2. The V segment lost 4 bases and the J segment 3 bases; nucleotides outside the gene matches: 10. This CDR3 is 19 amino acids long. CDR1 is SEHNR, CDR2 FQNEAQ, per germline (reference sequence). The CDR3 coding sequence is TGTGCCAGCAGCTCCGCCGGGACTAGCGGGGGGCTCCGCTACAATGAGCAGTTCTTC. This translates into CASSSAGTSGGLRYNEQFF.

The J gene is TRBJ1-5, the V gene TRBV19; 7 bases fit TRBD1. Germline loops: CDR1 LNHDA, CDR2 SQIVND (reference sequence). CDR3 length equals 15 residues. V lost 7 bases, J lost 0 bases, and 6 bases stayed unmatched. The CDR3 reads CASTTDRASNQPQHF. For the CDR3, the DNA is TGTGCCAGTACCACCGACAGGGCTAGCAATCAGCCCCAGCATTTT.

J is TRBJ2-5 and V is TRBV11-2; 9 nucleotides match TRBD2. Germline values: CDR1 SGHAT, CDR2 FQNNGV. The CDR3 runs to 14 residues. Unmatched junction bases numbered 5, after V lost 4 bases and J lost 5 bases. CDR3 bases: TGTGCCAGCAGCTACAGCGGGGGGCCGGAGACCCAGTACTTC. Translation gives CASSYSGGPETQYF.

In regard to this clone: The junction and the germline gene differ at one end; a read error may be behind it. V usage is TRBV28 and J usage is TRBJ2-1; TRBD1 matches 10 bases. The CDR3 has 12 amino acids. Germline assignment: CDR1 MDHEN and CDR2 SYDVKM. CDR3 loop: CASGQPGQGQVF. The CDR3 coding sequence is TGTGCCAGCGGGCAACCGGGACAGGGGCAGGTCTTC.

The V and J genes are TRBV11-3 and TRBJ2-1; D is uncertain. Germline loops: CDR1 SGHNT, CDR2 YENEEA. V was cut by 0 bases and J by 7 bases, with 13 bases left in between. CDR3 length: 15 residues. This CDR3 is CASSLDGRKKNEQFF. CDR3 nucleotide sequence: TGTGCCAGCAGCTTAGACGGAAGAAAAAAGAATGAGCAGTTCTTC.

This chain joins TRBV19 and TRBJ2-3; D unresolved. Germline V gene lookup returns CDR1 LNHDA and CDR2 SQIVND (reference sequence). Trimming took 11 bases from V and 2 from J, leaving 14 bases between them. The CDR3 totals 13 residues. CDR3 bases: TGTGCCGCATCTAGGGTTTCCACAGATACGCAGTATTTT. Translating it yields CAASRVSTDTQYF.

V is TRBV5-6 and J is TRBJ1-1; TRBD1 matches 10 bases. V was clipped by 4 bases and J by 4 bases; unmatched bases: 10. The CDR3 spans 16 residues. From germline, CDR1 is SGHDT and CDR2 YYEEEE. The DNA for the CDR3 is TGTGCCAGCAGCACTCTTAGACAGGGGGCAAGCACTGAAGCTTTCTTT. Encoded protein: CASSTLRQGASTEAFF.

This chain connects TRBV15 to TRBJ2-5; perhaps TRBD2 as D (7 bases). Between the trimmed V and J ends, which lost 5 bases and 5 bases, there was a span of 9 bases. The CDR3 has 12 amino acids. In germline, CDR1 is LNHNV, CDR2 YYDKDF (reference sequence). The CDR3 bases are TGTGCCACCAGCGGGGGGGCCGAGACCCAGTACTTC. Amino acids: CATSGGAETQYF.

J is TRBJ2-3 and V is TRBV4-1; TRBD2 might be the D (5 bases). Germline CDR1 reads MGHRA; CDR2 reads YSYEKL. The CDR3 is 16 residues long. V was trimmed by 1 base and J by 4 bases, leaving 15 bases between them. This chain's CDR3 is CASSQVHSSEADTQYF. The CDR3 nucleotides are TGCGCCAGCAGCCAAGTTCACTCCTCGGAGGCAGATACGCAGTATTTT.

The rearrangement joins TRBV25-1 to TRBJ2-3, with 8 bases fitting TRBD1. CDR1 is MGHDK, CDR2 SYGVNS, per germline. The ends lost 5 bases at V and 9 bases at J; junction bases unmatched: 7. The CDR3 loop spans 13 amino acids. CDR3 sequence reads: CASSRTGFWTQYF. In DNA form, the CDR3 reads TGTGCCAGCAGTAGGACAGGGTTTTGGACGCAGTATTTT.

CDR3 sequence (DNA): TGTGCCAGCAGCTTAGGGCTAGCGGGAGGGAGGGGCAATGAGCAGTTCTTC. Protein sequence: CASSLGLAGGRGNEQFF. The chain is built from TRBV7-3 and TRBJ2-1; 12 nucleotides agree with TRBD2. The CDR3 has 17 residues. J was trimmed by 6 bases and V by 2 bases; bases with no gene match: 8. Germline V gene data show CDR1 as SGHTA and CDR2 as FQGTGA.

The rearrangement uses TRBV11-2 and TRBJ1-3; D is unresolved. Germline values: CDR1 SGHAT, CDR2 FQNNGV. The CDR3 totals 15 residues. Trimming shortened V by 5 bases and J by 0 bases, and 11 bases separated the two germline ends. The CDR3 region is CASSPMGYSGNTIYF. The CDR3 DNA reads as TGTGCCAGCAGCCCGATGGGGTACTCTGGAAACACCATATATTTT. The full variable domain, with the rest looked up from reference TRBV11-2 and TRBJ1-3, is EAGVAQSPRYKIIEKRQSVAFWCNPISGHATLYWYQQILGQGPKLLIQFQNNGVVDDSQLPKDRFSAERLKGVDSTLKIQPAKLEDSAVYLCASSPMGYSGNTIYFGEGSWLTVV.

V usage is TRBV5-1 and J usage is TRBJ2-3; maybe TRBD1 (5 bases). The germline gives CDR1 SGHRS, CDR2 YFSETQ. The CDR3 loop spans 15 amino acids. V was pared by 0 bases and J by 2 bases, with 10 bases between. CDR3 region: CASSLGQQFTDTQYF. The CDR3 nucleotides are TGCGCCAGCAGCTTGGGACAGCAATTCACAGATACGCAGTATTTT.

The chain uses TRBV9 and TRBJ1-2, with D hard to call. Trimming took off 0 bases at V and 0 bases at J, with 6 bases between the two ends. This CDR3 is built from 14 residues. The germline CDR1 and CDR2 sequences are SGDLS and YYNGEE. This chain's CDR3 is CASSVGQSNYGYTF. CDR3 DNA: TGTGCCAGCAGCGTAGGCCAATCTAACTATGGCTACACCTTC.

The V and J genes are TRBV6-5 and TRBJ2-2; D gene ambiguous. Trimming took 7 bases from V and 1 from J, leaving 7 bases between them. This CDR3 is built from 13 residues. Germline V gene lookup returns CDR1 MNHEY and CDR2 SVGAGI. The CDR3 bases are TGTGCCAGCATCCCGGGGAACACCGGGGAGCTGTTTTTT. Amino acid sequence: CASIPGNTGELFF.

The chain carries TRBV7-8 and TRBJ1-2; 7 bases align to TRBD1. This CDR3 has 14 amino acids. After removal of 4 bases from V and 3 bases from J, the junction contained 5 bases not matched to a gene. Germline V gene sequence: CDR1 SGHVS, CDR2 FQNEAQ. CDR3 in amino acids: CASSSHRGDYGYTF. The DNA of the CDR3 is TGTGCCAGCAGCTCCCACAGGGGTGACTATGGCTACACCTTC.